One and the same sample provided the 32 T cell receptor beta chains below, sequenced in a study of blood T cell repertoires in COVID-19. TCRdb's copy holds only in-frame clones and misses some; the assay was immunoSEQ multiplex PCR. In the table there are fewer than 500,000 clones, about 87% of which are singletons. What was sequenced was peripheral blood. The origin of the receptors is a man between 18 and 29 years old with COVID-19, enrolled during active disease.

Note on this clone: Other DNA sequences from this sample encode an identical CDR3 as well. This rearrangement joins TRBV5-4 to TRBJ2-3, with D hard to call. Trimming stripped 0 bases from V and 0 bases from J, with 5 bases between. Germline CDR1 and CDR2: SGHNT and YYREEE (reference sequence). The CDR3 runs to 14 residues. DNA of the CDR3: TGTGCCAGCAGCTTGGCCGGTAGCACAGATACGCAGTATTTT. Protein product: CASSLAGSTDTQYF.

This chain links TRBV2 with TRBJ2-5; the match to TRBD2 covers 7 bases. Germline trimming cut 10 bases from V and 4 bases from J; bases unmatched to any gene: 12. Germline values: CDR1 SNHLY, CDR2 FYNNEI. The CDR3 loop spans 14 amino acids. CDR3 sequence reads: CATTSGTTVETQYF. The CDR3 bases are TGTGCCACTACATCCGGGACTACTGTAGAGACCCAGTACTTC.

V and J are TRBV5-8 and TRBJ1-1; D might be TRBD1 (5 bases). V lost 1 base and J lost 0, with 10 bases in between. This CDR3 has 15 residues. Germline V gene data show CDR1 as SGHTS and CDR2 as YDEGEE. The CDR3 bases are TGTGCCAGCAGCTTGTTGGGGGGGATGAACACTGAAGCTTTCTTT. This translates into CASSLLGGMNTEAFF.

The gene calls are TRBV3-1 (or the pseudogene TRBV3-2) and TRBJ1-3; D is ambiguous. The CDR3 has 14 amino acids. V was clipped by 1 base and J by 0 bases, with 4 bases between them. CDR1 LGHDT and CDR2 YNNKEL come from the germline V gene (reference sequence). The CDR3 loop is CASSQVSSGNTIYF. CDR3 bases: TGTGCCAGCAGCCAAGTGAGCTCTGGAAACACCATATATTTT.

V usage is TRBV6-5 and J usage is TRBJ2-1, with 8 bases that match TRBD2. This CDR3 has 15 residues. V was pared by 3 bases and J by 9 bases, with 10 bases of the junction left unmatched. Germline CDR1 is MNHEY and CDR2 is SVGAGI. As DNA, the CDR3 is TGTGCCAGCAGTTATGGAGCGGGAGTAATACCTGAGCAGTTCTTC. Translation: CASSYGAGVIPEQFF.

V gene TRBV6-5 combines with J gene TRBJ1-1; 7 bases are shared with TRBD1. This CDR3 has 11 amino acids. The V gene's germline CDR1 is MNHEY and CDR2 SVGAGI. The J segment lost 7 bases and the V segment lost 9 bases, leaving 5 bases of the junction unmatched. The DNA for the CDR3 is TGTGCCAGGACCAGGGGGGATGAAGCTTTCTTT. This codes for CARTRGDEAFF.

The CDR3 region has the DNA TGTGCCAGCAGCGGGGTTAGATCGGACAGGCACGGACGCGAGCAGTACTTC. As protein: CASSGVRSDRHGREQYF. This chain connects TRBV27 to TRBJ2-7; 7 nucleotides line up with TRBD1. The germline V gene encodes CDR1 MNHEY and CDR2 SMNVEV (reference sequence). V lost 6 bases, J lost 6 bases, and 20 bases stayed unmatched. CDR3 size: 17 residues.

This clone was recorded a few times. The genes are TRBV15 and TRBJ2-7, with D tentatively TRBD2 (6 bases). V dropped 3 bases and J dropped 0 bases, with 9 bases sitting between them. Germline values: CDR1 LNHNV, CDR2 YYDKDF (reference sequence). This CDR3 comprises 14 residues. CDR3: CATSREGTSYEQYF. The CDR3 DNA reads TGTGCCACCAGCAGGGAGGGCACCTCCTACGAGCAGTACTTC.

V gene TRBV5-5 combines with J gene TRBJ1-2; D ambiguous. The length of the CDR3 is 14 residues. V lost 0 bases, J lost 7 bases, and 13 bases lay in between. In germline, CDR1 is SGHKS, CDR2 YYEKEE (reference sequence). The CDR3 region has the DNA TGTGCCAGCAGCTTGGGGGAGGGCCTGAGTGGCTACACCTTC. Its translation: CASSLGEGLSGYTF.

The chain has TRBV25-1 and TRBJ2-7; 15 bases are shared with TRBD2. CDR1 and CDR2 (germline): MGHDK, SYGVNS. Trimming removed 4 bases from V and 5 bases from J; junction bases left unmatched: 9. This CDR3 region has 17 residues. CDR3 residues: CASSGTGTSGRNHEQYF. As DNA, the CDR3 is TGTGCCAGCAGTGGGACCGGGACTAGCGGGAGGAACCACGAGCAGTACTTC.

The chain employs TRBV12-5 and TRBJ2-7; 11 nucleotides match TRBD2. Germline CDR1 and CDR2: LGHNT and FRNRAP. This CDR3 is 14 amino acids long. V lost 9 bases to trimming and J lost 3 bases; unmatched junction nucleotides: 7. The CDR3 here is CASSLAGGDYEQYF. In DNA, the CDR3 is TGTGCTAGCAGCCTAGCGGGGGGCGACTACGAGCAGTACTTC.

With respect to this clone: The DNA is omitted, as the CDR3 cannot be located on it reliably, and the CDR3 follows TCRdb's listing. The chain combines TRBV5-1 with TRBJ2-7; TRBD2 is taken as the D call from the table, unchecked against the DNA. The CDR3 numbers 18 amino acids, ends counted. The V gene's germline CDR1 is SGHRS and CDR2 YFSETQ. The CDR3 sequence is CASSSSASGRTLAYEQYF.

A few counts support this clone. The rearrangement links TRBV5-1 to TRBJ2-7; TRBD1 agrees at 10 bases. The germline V gene encodes CDR1 SGHRS and CDR2 YFSETQ. This CDR3 has 15 residues. V shed 0 bases, J shed 5 bases, and the junction held 5 bases outside the gene matches. CDR3 sequence reads: CASSLAGTGDDEQYF. The CDR3 DNA reads as TGCGCCAGCAGCTTGGCTGGGACAGGGGATGACGAGCAGTACTTC.

The chain uses TRBV4-1 and TRBJ2-2; TRBD1 aligns across 8 bases. This CDR3 comprises 15 residues. CDR1 is MGHRA, CDR2 YSYEKL, per germline. J lost 4 bases, V lost 4 bases, and 5 bases had no gene match. Written as DNA, the CDR3 is TGCGCCAGCAGCCGTGGACAGGGTTCCACCGGGGAGCTGTTTTTT. Encoded protein: CASSRGQGSTGELFF.

This chain joins TRBV20-1 and TRBJ2-2; a possible D gene is TRBD1 (6 bases). V lost 3 bases and J 5 bases, leaving 16 bases between the germline ends. The CDR3 is 15 residues long. Germline loops: CDR1 DFQATT, CDR2 SNEGSKA (reference sequence). The CDR3 DNA sequence: TGCAGTGCTAGTGGGCAGGGGCCTATTACCGGGGAGCTGTTTTTT. This translates into CSASGQGPITGELFF.

V and J are TRBV5-1 and TRBJ2-1; possibly TRBD2 for D (7 bases). The CDR3 is 14 amino acids. V dropped 4 bases and J dropped 1 base, with 9 bases sitting between them. The germline CDR1 and CDR2 sequences are SGHRS and YFSETQ. The CDR3 DNA is TGCGCCAGCAGCGCGGGGGCGTCCTACAATGAGCAGTTCTTC. Its translation is CASSAGASYNEQFF.

The chain joins TRBV5-8 to TRBJ2-7; D possibly corresponds to TRBD1 (6 bases). The CDR3 loop spans 15 amino acids. The germline V gene encodes CDR1 SGHTS and CDR2 YDEGEE. V was clipped by 3 bases and J by 0 bases, with 13 bases between them. The DNA of the CDR3 is TGTGCCAGCAGCTCCGGGACACAGTCCTCCTACGAGCAGTACTTC. Encoded protein: CASSSGTQSSYEQYF. Full variable domain (missing parts from reference TRBV5-8 and TRBJ2-7): EAGVTQSPTHLIKTRGQQATLRCSPISGHTSVYWYQQALGLGLQFLLWYDEGEERNRGNFPPRFSGRQFPNYSSELNVNALELEDSALYLCASSSGTQSSYEQYFGPGTRLTVT.

J is TRBJ1-5 and V is TRBV19; D remains ambiguous. Germline values: CDR1 LNHDA, CDR2 SQIVND (reference sequence). CDR3 size: 15 residues. Trimming removed 4 bases from V and 2 bases from J, with 12 bases in between. For the CDR3, the DNA is TGTGCCAGTAGTACCCCCGGGAGCGGCAATCAGCCCCAGCATTTT. Protein product: CASSTPGSGNQPQHF.

In this sample, this clone turned up once. V and J are TRBV2 and TRBJ2-7; 12 nucleotides agree with TRBD2. Trimming took 5 bases from V and 4 from J; bases not matched to a gene: 3. The CDR3 runs 14 residues. Looked up from germline, CDR1 is SNHLY and CDR2 is FYNNEI. CDR3 DNA: TGTGCCAGCAGTAAAACTAGCGGGAGGTACGAGCAGTACTTC. Its translation: CASSKTSGRYEQYF.

This clone was recorded only once. The chain carries TRBV2 and TRBJ1-5; 8 bases align to TRBD1. Germline trimming cut 6 bases from V and 10 bases from J; bases unmatched to any gene: 5. The CDR3 length is 12 residues. Germline V CDR1 and CDR2: SNHLY, FYNNEI. The CDR3 region has the DNA TGTGCCAGCAGGGCTTCAGGGGGCCCCCAGCATTTT. Amino acid sequence: CASRASGGPQHF.

This clone has only one observation. The J gene is TRBJ2-3, the V gene TRBV6-5; 7 nucleotides line up with TRBD2. The length of the CDR3 is 15 residues. The V gene's germline CDR1 is MNHEY and CDR2 SVGAGI. V dropped 6 bases and J dropped 2; count of bases not matched to a gene: 8. The DNA for the CDR3 is TGTGCCAGCAGCGGACTAGAAGCCCTCACAGATACGCAGTATTTT. Translation: CASSGLEALTDTQYF.

With respect to this clone: The same CDR3 also results from other DNA sequences found in this sample. The CDR3, as DNA: TGTGCCAGCAGTGGACAGGGCTATGGCTACACCTTC. It is translated as CASSGQGYGYTF. This chain uses TRBV12-3 or TRBV12-4 with TRBJ1-2; 8 bases line up with TRBD1. J lost 4 bases, V lost 5 bases, and 0 bases had no gene match. The CDR3 loop spans 12 amino acids.

The J gene is TRBJ2-1, the V gene TRBV5-1; 8 bases are shared with TRBD2. V shed 3 bases and J 7 bases; nucleotides not matched to a gene: 9. CDR1 and CDR2 (germline): SGHRS, YFSETQ. This CDR3 is 15 amino acids long. CDR3 region: CASSWGLGRGNEQFF. The CDR3 nucleotides read TGCGCCAGCAGCTGGGGACTAGGCCGGGGGAATGAGCAGTTCTTC.

The chain is built from TRBV30 and TRBJ1-3; D uncertain. The CDR3 contains 12 residues. V dropped 2 bases and J dropped 11 bases, with 13 bases sitting between them. Per the germline V gene, CDR1 is GTSNPN and CDR2 is SVGIG (reference sequence). In nucleotides, the CDR3 is TGTGCCTGGAGTACTCCTCCGAGGGCCATATATTTT. Protein product: CAWSTPPRAIYF.

The chain joins TRBV6-5 to TRBJ1-1; D unresolved. Germline assignment: CDR1 MNHEY and CDR2 SVGAGI. The CDR3 covers 15 residues. V was clipped by 6 bases and J by 1 base, with 15 bases between them. The DNA of the CDR3 is TGTGCCAGCAGCAGCGCCGGAACAAGGAACACTGAAGCTTTCTTT. This codes for CASSSAGTRNTEAFF.

This clone was observed once. The genes are TRBV7-2 and TRBJ1-5, with D possibly matching TRBD1 (6 bases). With 1 base removed from V and 4 bases from J, the gap between germline ends came to 8 bases. Germline V gene lookup returns CDR1 SGHTA and CDR2 FQGNSA. This CDR3 spans 14 amino acids. The CDR3 sequence is CASSLDTGNQPQHF. Written as DNA, the CDR3 is TGTGCCAGCAGCTTAGACACAGGGAATCAGCCCCAGCATTTT.

The chain combines TRBV2 with TRBJ1-4, with 8 bases aligning to TRBD1. J was trimmed by 8 bases and V by 5 bases; bases with no gene match: 10. The V gene's germline CDR1 is SNHLY and CDR2 FYNNEI. The CDR3 covers 15 residues. CDR3 protein: CASSRGQGRGEKLFF. In DNA form, the CDR3 reads TGTGCCAGCAGTCGTGGACAGGGTAGAGGCGAAAAACTGTTTTTT. Full variable domain (outside the CDR3, taken from reference TRBV2 and TRBJ1-4): EPEVTQTPSHQVTQMGQEVILRCVPISNHLYFYWYRQILGQKVEFLVSFYNNEISEKSEIFDDQFSVERPDGSNFTLKIRSTKLEDSAMYFCASSRGQGRGEKLFFGSGTQLSVL.

J is TRBJ2-4 and V is TRBV4-1; tentatively, D is TRBD1 (5 bases). Per the germline V gene, CDR1 is MGHRA and CDR2 is YSYEKL. Trimming pared 4 bases from V and 0 bases from J, leaving 19 bases between. This CDR3 is 18 amino acids long. The CDR3 bases are TGCGCCAGCAGCCCCCCTCAAACAGGAGTACTAGCCAAAAACATTCAGTACTTC. It is translated as CASSPPQTGVLAKNIQYF.

The chain carries TRBV5-3 and TRBJ1-5; unclear D gene. TRBV5-3 is labeled an ORF, and its function is uncertain. V gave up 3 bases and J gave up 0 bases, with 22 bases separating them. This CDR3 spans 19 amino acids. CDR3 in amino acids: CARSWTRPQVSYSNQPQHF. As DNA, the CDR3 is TGTGCCAGAAGCTGGACTAGACCGCAGGTTTCTTATAGCAATCAGCCCCAGCATTTT.

With regard to this clone: Other DNA sequences in the same sample also yield this CDR3. The J gene is TRBJ2-7, the V gene TRBV12-3 or TRBV12-4; a weak D match, TRBD2 (5 bases). The CDR3 sequence is 13 residues long. Between the trimmed V and J ends, which lost 2 bases and 2 bases, there was a span of 7 bases. CDR3 residues: CASSLSGAYEQYF. The CDR3, as DNA: TGTGCCAGCAGTTTATCCGGGGCCTACGAGCAGTACTTC.

The V call is TRBV5-1, the J call TRBJ2-1; TRBD1 is a possible D gene (6 bases). Trimming took off 4 bases at V and 9 bases at J, with 17 bases between the two ends. The V gene's germline CDR1 is SGHRS and CDR2 YFSETQ. The CDR3 is made up of 14 amino acids. The CDR3 protein is CASSPTSGGSEQFF. Written as DNA, the CDR3 is TGCGCCAGCAGCCCAACCTCTGGGGGCTCTGAGCAGTTCTTC.

This clone appeared a single time. The V gene is TRBV7-3, the J gene TRBJ2-3; TRBD1 aligns across 7 bases. CDR3 size: 16 residues. J gave up 1 base and V 0 bases, and 4 bases lay outside the gene matches. The germline V gene encodes CDR1 SGHTA and CDR2 FQGTGA. The CDR3 DNA is TGTGCCAGCAGCTTAACCCGAGACAGGGGCACAGATACGCAGTATTTT. Its protein product is CASSLTRDRGTDTQYF.